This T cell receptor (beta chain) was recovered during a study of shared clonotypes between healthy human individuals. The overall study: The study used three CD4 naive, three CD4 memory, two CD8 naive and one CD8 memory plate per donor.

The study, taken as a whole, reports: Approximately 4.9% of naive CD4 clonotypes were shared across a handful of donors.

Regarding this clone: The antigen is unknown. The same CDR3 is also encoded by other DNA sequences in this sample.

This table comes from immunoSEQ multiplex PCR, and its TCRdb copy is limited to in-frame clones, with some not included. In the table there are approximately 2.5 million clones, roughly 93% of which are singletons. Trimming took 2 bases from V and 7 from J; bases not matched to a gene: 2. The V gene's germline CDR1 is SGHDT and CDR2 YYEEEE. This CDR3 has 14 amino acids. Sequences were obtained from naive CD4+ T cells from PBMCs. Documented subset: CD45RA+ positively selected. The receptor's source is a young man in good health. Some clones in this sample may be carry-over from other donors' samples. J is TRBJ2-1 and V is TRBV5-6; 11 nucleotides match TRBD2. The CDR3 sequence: CASSLTSGRNEQFF. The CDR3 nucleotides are TGTGCCAGCAGCTTAACTAGCGGGAGAAATGAGCAGTTCTTC.